This TCR beta chain appears in the sequencing data of a study of cytomegalovirus exposure and HLA in healthy donors. General observations from the study: No immune exposure information besides CMV serostatus was available.

13 Jbeta primers and 60 Vbeta primers were used for the PCR. Method: immunoSEQ multiplex PCR; TCRdb's copy keeps in-frame clones and lacks some. The sample yields some 120,000 clones, about 83% seen once. This clone has a single count. What it binds is not known. The CDR3 is made up of 15 amino acids. The germline V and J ends were trimmed by 4 bases and 3 bases, with 16 bases remaining between them. In germline, CDR1 is MNHEY, CDR2 SVGAGI. This receptor was taken from a woman aged 40-49 years in good health and CMV-seropositive. The material sequenced was PBMCs. This chain joins TRBV6-5 and TRBJ2-7; tentatively, D is TRBD1 (6 bases). CDR3 nucleotides: TGTGCCAGCAGTTTGGGTTCAGGGGTCATCTACGAGCAGTACTTC. Its translation: CASSLGSGVIYEQYF.